The clone carrying this T cell receptor (beta chain) was counted a few times. This sample is drawn from a study of blood T cell repertoires in COVID-19. Study summary: Acute and convalescent COVID-19 specimens originated in the United States, Italy and Spain. Sources were T cells, B-cell-depleted T cells, or PBMCs; the material itself was cDNA or gDNA.

Some clones are missing from TCRdb's copy, which holds only in-frame ones; the method was immunoSEQ multiplex PCR. The sample contains around 120,000 clones, about 90% of which appear only once. Trimming took off 2 bases at V and 11 bases at J, with 15 bases between the two ends. The germline V gene has CDR1 MDHEN and CDR2 SYDVKM. The CDR3 runs 13 residues. The receptor was derived from a man between 65 and 79 years old who had recovered from COVID-19. The genes are TRBV28 and TRBJ1-1; D not certain. Sequenced input: peripheral blood. CDR3 sequence reads: CASSLMGYQDAFF. CDR3 nucleotides: TGTGCCAGCAGTTTAATGGGCTACCAAGATGCTTTCTTT.